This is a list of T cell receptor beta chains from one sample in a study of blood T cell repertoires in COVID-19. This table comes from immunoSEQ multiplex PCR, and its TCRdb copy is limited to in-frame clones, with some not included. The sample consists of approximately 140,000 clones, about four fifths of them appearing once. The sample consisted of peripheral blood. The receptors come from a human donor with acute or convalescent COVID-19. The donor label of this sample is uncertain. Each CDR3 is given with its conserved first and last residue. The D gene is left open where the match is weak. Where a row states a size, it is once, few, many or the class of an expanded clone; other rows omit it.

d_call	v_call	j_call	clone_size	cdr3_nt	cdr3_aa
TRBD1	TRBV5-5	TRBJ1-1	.	TGTGCCAGCAGCGGACAGGGGTTGAACACTGAAGCTTTCTTT	CASSGQGLNTEAFF
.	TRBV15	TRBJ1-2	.	TGTGCCACCAGCAGAGAAACCAGCTATGGCTACACCTTC	CATSRETSYGYTF
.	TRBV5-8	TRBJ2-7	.	TGTGCCAGCAGCTTGGGACAGGCCCTCTACGAGCAGTACTTC	CASSLGQALYEQYF
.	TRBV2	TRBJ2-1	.	TGTGCCAGCAGTGTTAGTAGAACCTCCTACAATGAGCAGTTCTTC	CASSVSRTSYNEQFF
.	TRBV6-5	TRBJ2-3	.	TGTGCCAGCAACCTCCCCGAGGATACGCAGTATTTT	CASNLPEDTQYF
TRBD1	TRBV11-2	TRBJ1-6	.	TGTGCCAGCAGACCCCGGGACAGGGGCCTCGGGTCACCCCTCCACTTT	CASRPRDRGLGSPLHF
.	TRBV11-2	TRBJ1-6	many	TGTGCCAGCAGCTTAGAGCCGGGAAATAATTCACCCCTCCACTTT	CASSLEPGNNSPLHF
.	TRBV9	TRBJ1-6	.	TGTGCCAGCAGCCGGGACTTCCCTAATTCACCCCTCCACTTT	CASSRDFPNSPLHF
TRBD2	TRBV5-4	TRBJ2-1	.	TGTGCCAGCAGCTTTAGAAGCGGGGGCTCCAATGAGCAGTTCTTC	CASSFRSGGSNEQFF
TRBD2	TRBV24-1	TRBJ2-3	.	TGTGCCACCAGTGATCCGGGGGGTGGAGATACGCAGTATTTT	CATSDPGGGDTQYF
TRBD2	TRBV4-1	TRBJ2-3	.	TGCGCCAGCAGCCAAGCCACTAGCGGGGGCACAGATACGCAGTATTTT	CASSQATSGGTDTQYF
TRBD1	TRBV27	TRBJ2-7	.	TGTGCCAGCAGTTCCCTTACAGGGGGCACCTACGAGCAGTACTTC	CASSSLTGGTYEQYF
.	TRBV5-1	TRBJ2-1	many	TGCGCCAGCAGCGCCGGAGGGCCCAATGAGCAGTTCTTC	CASSAGGPNEQFF
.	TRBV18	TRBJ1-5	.	TGTGCCAGCTCACCCACAGCTAATCAGCCCCAGCATTTT	CASSPTANQPQHF
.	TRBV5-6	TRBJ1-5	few	TGTGCCAGCAGCTTGGGACAGTGGTACCAGCCCCAGCATTTT	CASSLGQWYQPQHF
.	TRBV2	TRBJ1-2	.	TGTGCCAGCAGTGTCAGGGGTAGGGATGGCTACACCTTC	CASSVRGRDGYTF